Listed below are T cell receptor beta chains from one sample, sequenced in a study of untreated major depressive disorder. The method was immunoSEQ multiplex PCR; TCRdb's version includes in-frame clones alone and lacks a portion of them. Counted here are roughly 22,000 clones, just under 90% occurring once; the ten biggest clones make up roughly 0.44%. The sample was CD4+ T cells from PBMCs. The receptors derive from a middle-aged woman in good health. The CDR3 runs from the conserved cysteine through the conserved F or W. The D gene is left open where the match is weak. Not every row has a clone size; where given, it reads once, few, many or a size class.

>TRBV4-2|.|.|TRBJ1-5
TGTGCCAGCAGCCAAGATTTCGCTAGCAATCAGCCCCAGCATTTT
CASSQDFASNQPQHF
>TRBV28|.|.|TRBJ1-1
TGTGCCAGCAGTTGGGACGTTTCGAACACTGAAGCTTTCTTT
CASSWDVSNTEAFF
>TRBV11-2|.|.|TRBJ2-3
TGTGCCAGCAGCCCAATCCGGGGAGGTGTGGCAGATACGCAGTATTTT
CASSPIRGGVADTQYF
>TRBV5-6|.|TRBD2|TRBJ2-3
TGTGCCAGCAGCGTACGACTAGCTATTTGGGCAGATACGCAGTATTTT
CASSVRLAIWADTQYF
>TRBV27|.|.|TRBJ1-2
TGTGCCAGCAGTTTATCGCGGGGACCGATTTATGGCTACACCTTC
CASSLSRGPIYGYTF
>TRBV5-4|once|.|TRBJ2-6
TGTGCCAGCAGCTCAGCATGGGTGTCTGGGGCCAACGTCCTGACTTTC
CASSSAWVSGANVLTF
>TRBV5-6|.|.|TRBJ1-5
TGTGCCAGCAGCTTAGATAGAAATCAGCCCCAGCATTTT
CASSLDRNQPQHF
>TRBV6-5|.|TRBD1|TRBJ2-1
TGTGCCAGCAGTATAACAGGGGCGGGCAATGAGCAGTTCTTC
CASSITGAGNEQFF
>TRBV5-1|.|.|TRBJ1-3
TGCGCCAGCACCTCAGGAGAGGCTGGAAACACCATATATTTT
CASTSGEAGNTIYF
>TRBV28|.|TRBD1|TRBJ1-2
TGTGCCAGCAGTAACGACAGGGGGAGCGGCTACACCTTC
CASSNDRGSGYTF
>TRBV27|.|TRBD1|TRBJ1-1
TGTGCCAGCAGTCCCCAGACAGGGTCCACTGAAGCTTTCTTT
CASSPQTGSTEAFF
>TRBV10-3|.|.|TRBJ1-1
TGTGCCATCAGTGAGAAACAGCCTGAAGCTTTCTTT
CAISEKQPEAFF
>TRBV27|once|.|TRBJ1-5
TGTGCCAGCAGTCCCAGGACGCCCTATAGCAATCAGCCCCAGCATTTT
CASSPRTPYSNQPQHF
>TRBV27|.|TRBD2|TRBJ2-2
TGTGCCAGCAGGAACCTCCCTAGCGGGAGTACCGGGGAGCTGTTTTTT
CASRNLPSGSTGELFF
>TRBV10-3|.|.|TRBJ1-4
TGTGCCATCAGTGCGGGGATCGAAGAAAAACTGTTTTTT
CAISAGIEEKLFF
>TRBV25-1|.|.|TRBJ2-1
TGTGCCAGCAGTGTCCGGGCCAATAAAACTGCTGAGCAGTTCTTC
CASSVRANKTAEQFF
>TRBV5-4|.|TRBD2|TRBJ2-4
TGTGCCAGCAGCCCGACTAGCGGGAGTGCCAAAAACATTCAGTACTTC
CASSPTSGSAKNIQYF
>TRBV7-2|.|.|TRBJ1-1
TGTGCCAGCAGCTTTACCGTTCTTGCTGAAGCTTTCTTT
CASSFTVLAEAFF
>TRBV5-1|.|.|TRBJ1-3
TGCGCCAGCAGCTTAAATACAGCCACTGGAAACACCATATATTTT
CASSLNTATGNTIYF
>TRBV19|.|.|TRBJ2-2
TGTGCCAGTAGTCCCCTTCGGGGGCGCACCGGGGAGCTGTTTTTT
CASSPLRGRTGELFF
>TRBV18|.|TRBD2|TRBJ2-1
TGTGCCAGCTCACCAACCAAGACTAGCTGGGGTCAGGATGAGCAGTTCTTC
CASSPTKTSWGQDEQFF
>TRBV6-5|.|TRBD1|TRBJ2-7
TGTGCCTGCAGGCAGGGGGACGGAGGTGAGGCGTACTTC
CACRQGDGGEAYF
>TRBV27|.|.|TRBJ2-7
TGTGCCAGCAGTTTATCGGGGGGACGGTGGACCACCGGCTCCTACGAGCAGTACTTC
CASSLSGGRWTTGSYEQYF
>TRBV7-2|.|TRBD2|TRBJ2-1
TGTGCCAGCAGCTTAGTAGCGGGAGCATACAATGAGCAGTTCTTC
CASSLVAGAYNEQFF
>TRBV7-2|.|.|TRBJ2-3
TGTGCCAGCAGCTTACGTCCTAGTAGTCATGGCACAGATACGCAGTATTTT
CASSLRPSSHGTDTQYF
>TRBV7-9|.|TRBD2|TRBJ2-2
TGTGCCAGCAGCTTAGGACGGACTAGCCCACTGAGCGGCACCGGGGAGCTGTTTTTT
CASSLGRTSPLSGTGELFF
>TRBV30|.|.|TRBJ1-1
TGTGCCTGGAGTGTTCCCGGGAACTCTTTCGGAGCTTTCTTT
CAWSVPGNSFGAFF
>TRBV27|.|.|TRBJ1-2
TGTGCCAGCAGCCCTCATGACCGGCCCTATGGCTACACCTTC
CASSPHDRPYGYTF
>TRBV19|.|TRBD1|TRBJ1-1
TGTGCCAGTAGTCCCCGGGACAGGGCGTACGCTTTCTTT
CASSPRDRAYAFF
>TRBV6-6|.|.|TRBJ1-5
TGTGCCAGCAGCCCACACCGGCATCAGCCCCAGCATTTT
CASSPHRHQPQHF
>TRBV7-9|.|.|TRBJ2-2
TGTGCCAGCAGCTTCGGAGGGTTCAGGGCCGGGGAGCTGTTTTTT
CASSFGGFRAGELFF
>TRBV25-1|.|TRBD2|TRBJ2-2
TGTGCCAGCACCCTAGCGGGATCGAACACCGGGGAGCTGTTTTTT
CASTLAGSNTGELFF
>TRBV19|.|.|TRBJ2-2
TGTGCCAGTAGTACCGTCCTCAGGGGAACCGGGGAGCTGTTTTTT
CASSTVLRGTGELFF
>TRBV27|.|TRBD1|TRBJ1-5
TGTGCCAGCAGGTCCGGACAGGTCTATAGCAATCAGCCCCAGCATTTT
CASRSGQVYSNQPQHF
>TRBV29-1|.|TRBD1|TRBJ1-2
TGCAGCGGGAGGGACAGGACTAACTATGGCTACACCTTC
CSGRDRTNYGYTF
>TRBV5-4|.|.|TRBJ1-4
TGTGCCAGCAGCTTGGCCGGGGGCCGGGGAAAACTGTTTTTT
CASSLAGGRGKLFF
>TRBV28|.|TRBD1|TRBJ1-2
TGTGCCAGCAGTATGACAGGGGATTACGGTGGCTACACCTTC
CASSMTGDYGGYTF
>TRBV28|.|.|TRBJ1-5
TGTGCCAGCAGTTTTTTAGCAGGGCATCAGCCCCAGCATTTT
CASSFLAGHQPQHF
>TRBV5-1|.|TRBD2|TRBJ2-7
TGCGCCAGCAGCTTCGGGGGGACTTCCCCCGGGCACGAGCAGTACTTC
CASSFGGTSPGHEQYF
>TRBV19|.|.|TRBJ1-1
TGTGCCAGTAGTATACGAGGGGAGTCTGAAGCTTTCTTT
CASSIRGESEAFF